A single sample is the source of the 28 T cell receptor beta chains below, sequenced in a study of T cell repertoires in cytomegalovirus infection. TCRdb passed the reads through MiXCR, listing each CDR3 protein once. Of about 530,000 distinct CDR3 sequences listed, approximately 26% are singletons. The sample comprised PBMCs. Receptors were obtained from a human donor in good health (CMV status not recorded). Some clones in this sample may be carry-over from other donors' samples.

This clonotype occurred many times. The V call is TRBV7-2, the J call TRBJ2-3; the D gene is possibly TRBD1 (5 bases). Germline CDR1 SGHTA, CDR2 FQGNSA. The V end was cut by 5 bases, the J end by 0 bases, with 18 bases between. This CDR3 comprises 17 residues. The CDR3 nucleotides read TGTGCCAGCAGCCGAAGGGGCGTTGGATCTAGCACAGATACGCAGTATTTT. It encodes CASSRRGVGSSTDTQYF.

V gene TRBV11-2 combines with J gene TRBJ2-7; 8 bases map to TRBD1. The CDR3 is made up of 13 amino acids. J was trimmed by 6 bases and V by 3 bases; bases with no gene match: 4. Germline values: CDR1 SGHAT, CDR2 FQNNGV. In nucleotides, the CDR3 is TGTGCCAGCAGCTTTGGGACAGGAAGCGAGCAGTACTTC. This translates into CASSFGTGSEQYF.

The rearrangement uses TRBV4-2 and TRBJ2-1, with 7 bases lining up with TRBD2. This CDR3 region has 16 residues. CDR1 and CDR2 from the germline V gene are LGHNA and YNFKEQ. The V segment lost 1 base and the J segment 1 base; nucleotides outside the gene matches: 4. For the CDR3, the DNA is TGTGCCAGCAGCCAAGCACGGCGGGAGTCCTACAATGAGCAGTTCTTC. Translating gives CASSQARRESYNEQFF.

The gene calls are TRBV28 and TRBJ2-3; TRBD1 matches at 9 bases. The J segment lost 2 bases and the V segment lost 4 bases, leaving 25 bases of the junction unmatched. Germline assignment: CDR1 MDHEN and CDR2 SYDVKM. CDR3 length: 22 residues. The CDR3 sequence: CASSSYRDRVGAPGRDTDTQYF. DNA for the CDR3: TGTGCCAGCAGTTCCTACCGGGACAGGGTCGGCGCTCCTGGACGGGACACAGATACGCAGTATTTT.

This clonotype was counted a single time. The chain has TRBV20-1 and TRBJ2-1, with TRBD2 matching 13 bases. From germline, CDR1 is DFQATT and CDR2 SNEGSKA (reference sequence). The CDR3 runs 15 residues. V trimming: 6 bases; J trimming: 10 bases; junction bases outside the gene matches: 12. Here the CDR3 reads CSALGGLAGVNEQFF. CDR3 nucleotides: TGCAGTGCCTTAGGAGGACTAGCGGGAGTTAACGAGCAGTTCTTC.

Concerning this clonotype: A much larger clone lies a single base off, so this may be a read error. V usage is TRBV7-2 and J usage is TRBJ1-2; 10 bases map to TRBD1. The V segment lost 2 bases and the J segment 7 bases; nucleotides outside the gene matches: 10. Per germline, CDR1 SGHTA and CDR2 FQGNSA. There are 16 residues in the CDR3. The DNA of the CDR3 is TGTGCCAGCAGCTTACTGGGGGACAGGGGCCTTAGTGGCTACACCTTC. Translated, it gives CASSLLGDRGLSGYTF. The full variable domain, in which reference TRBV7-2 and TRBJ1-2 provide the parts outside the CDR3, is GAGVSQSPSNKVTEKGKDVELRCDPISGHTALYWYRQSLGQGLEFLIYFQGNSAPDKSGLPSDRFSAERTGGSVSTLTIQRTQQEDSAVYLCASSLLGDRGLSGYTFGSGTRLTVV.

The V and J genes are TRBV4-1 and TRBJ1-2; weak D call: TRBD1 (5 bases). Per germline, CDR1 MGHRA and CDR2 YSYEKL. This CDR3 contains 13 residues. V shed 4 bases and J shed 6 bases, with 12 bases lying between them. The CDR3 nucleotides are TGCGCCAGCAGCCCGATCGGGGCAGATGGCTACACCTTC. Its translation is CASSPIGADGYTF.

This chain joins TRBV7-2 and TRBJ2-7; 12 nucleotides line up with TRBD2. Trimming took 5 bases from V and 3 from J; bases not matched to a gene: 8. Germline loops: CDR1 SGHTA, CDR2 FQGNSA. CDR3 length: 16 residues. The CDR3 protein is CASSDRTSGTIYEQYF. The CDR3 bases are TGTGCCAGCAGCGATAGGACTAGCGGGACTATCTACGAGCAGTACTTC.

Ten or more counts support this clonotype. The chain employs TRBV7-2 and TRBJ2-1; tentatively, D is TRBD2 (5 bases). The V gene's germline CDR1 is SGHTA and CDR2 FQGNSA. CDR3 length: 12 amino acids. V lost 1 base and J lost 15, with 13 bases in between. The CDR3 reads CASSLDVSVPFF. The CDR3 nucleotides are TGTGCCAGCAGCTTAGATGTTAGCGTTCCGTTCTTC.

The gene calls are TRBV28 and TRBJ1-1, with TRBD1 matching 9 bases. There are 13 residues in the CDR3. J gave up 10 bases and V 7 bases, and 10 bases lay outside the gene matches. Germline CDR1 and CDR2: MDHEN and SYDVKM. The CDR3 DNA reads as TGTGCCAGCACCCCCGACGGGACAGGGCTAGCTTTCTTT. Its protein product is CASTPDGTGLAFF.

This clonotype has a count of ten or more. This chain links TRBV7-2 with TRBJ2-5; 8 bases match TRBD2. With 5 bases clipped from V and 4 bases from J, the junction kept 9 bases outside the gene matches. The germline CDR1 and CDR2 sequences are SGHTA and FQGNSA. This CDR3 region has 15 residues. The CDR3 region has the DNA TGTGCCAGCAGCCCAAGGAGGCTAGCGGGAGAGACCCAGTACTTC. It yields the protein CASSPRRLAGETQYF.

The chain is built from TRBV18 and TRBJ1-1, with D unresolved. V was clipped by 2 bases and J by 5 bases, with 12 bases between them. CDR1 is KGHSH and CDR2 is LQKENI in the germline V gene. The CDR3 length is 14 residues. CDR3 DNA sequence: TGTGCCAGCTCACCATTACGGGAGCGGACTGAAGCTTTCTTT. Residues: CASSPLRERTEAFF.

Only a few counts were recorded for this clonotype. The CDR3 nucleotides are TGCAGTGCTAGAGTAGCCAGTTCTGTTGATCAGCCCCAGCATTTT. Translation gives CSARVASSVDQPQHF. This chain joins TRBV20-1 and TRBJ1-5; D unclear. CDR1 DFQATT and CDR2 SNEGSKA come from the germline V gene (reference sequence). The CDR3 spans 15 residues. V shed 1 base and J shed 5 bases, with 15 bases lying between them.

There are many counts of this clonotype. The chain links TRBV12-3 or TRBV12-4 to TRBJ2-3, with D maybe TRBD2 (5 bases). The CDR3 totals 15 residues. V was clipped by 2 bases and J by 2 bases, with 11 bases between them. The CDR3 loop is CASSLLTGSTDTQYF. For the CDR3, the DNA is TGTGCCAGCAGTTTATTGACGGGGTCCACAGATACGCAGTATTTT.

In this sample, this clonotype turned up a few times. The CDR3 region is CASREIAGLFF. CDR3 DNA sequence: TGTGCCAGCAGAGAGATAGCGGGACTGTTCTTC. The V gene is TRBV6-2 or TRBV6-3, the J gene TRBJ2-1; TRBD2 agrees at 8 bases. This CDR3 is built from 11 residues. V was clipped by 6 bases and J by 15 bases; unmatched bases: 7. CDR1 MNHEY and CDR2 SVGEGT come from the germline V gene.

The rearrangement joins TRBV27 to TRBJ2-3; TRBD2 matches 11 bases. This CDR3 is 20 amino acids long. Germline CDR1 MNHEY, CDR2 SMNVEV (reference sequence). With V trimmed by 1 base and J by 4 bases, 16 bases remained unmatched. The CDR3 coding sequence is TGTGCCAGCAGTTTATTGGGACTAGCGGAATCAATGGGGGAATCAGATACGCAGTATTTT. Protein sequence: CASSLLGLAESMGESDTQYF.

This clonotype occurred many times. The rearrangement links TRBV7-2 to TRBJ2-7; the D is unclear. The V and J ends lost 6 bases and 2 bases respectively, with 11 bases between them. The CDR3 extends over 13 amino acids. CDR1 is SGHTA and CDR2 is FQGNSA in the germline V gene. CDR3 amino acids: CASRLDGPYEQYF. CDR3 nucleotide sequence: TGTGCCAGCAGACTGGACGGTCCCTACGAGCAGTACTTC.

This clonotype was seen ten or more times. The rearrangement links TRBV28 to TRBJ2-1, with TRBD2 matching over 7 bases. CDR1 and CDR2 (germline): MDHEN, SYDVKM. The J segment lost 7 bases and the V segment lost 8 bases, leaving 8 bases of the junction unmatched. The CDR3 runs 13 residues. The CDR3 loop is CASGRAGVNEQFF. Here the CDR3 DNA reads TGTGCCAGCGGCCGCGCGGGAGTTAATGAGCAGTTCTTC.

The sample holds a few counts of this clonotype. The chain joins TRBV11-2 to TRBJ2-1, with 14 bases aligning to TRBD2. The CDR3 contains 17 residues. V lost 1 base, J lost 10 bases, and 9 bases stayed unmatched. Germline V CDR1 and CDR2: SGHAT, FQNNGV. CDR3 protein: CASSLGLAGGRGGEQFF. CDR3 bases: TGTGCCAGCAGCTTAGGACTAGCGGGAGGGAGGGGCGGGGAGCAGTTCTTC.

CDR3 DNA: TGCAGTGCTCTCGCTTGGGGGCGCGGGTCTAGCGGACTAAATACGCAGTATTTT. Encoded protein: CSALAWGRGSSGLNTQYF. V gene TRBV20-1 combines with J gene TRBJ2-3; weak D call: TRBD2 (7 bases). With 5 bases removed from V and 7 bases from J, the gap between germline ends came to 31 bases. CDR1 is DFQATT, CDR2 SNEGSKA, per germline (reference sequence). The CDR3 length is 18 residues.

This clonotype was detected ten times or more. This chain uses TRBV7-2 with TRBJ2-5; D tentatively fits TRBD1 or TRBD2 (5 bases each). This CDR3 spans 16 amino acids. Trimming left V 1 base short and J 4 bases short, with 16 bases between. Germline values: CDR1 SGHTA, CDR2 FQGNSA. The CDR3 DNA reads TGTGCCAGCAGCTTAGGGGGCGGACATGGGGGAGAGACCCAGTACTTC. It encodes CASSLGGGHGGETQYF.

This clonotype was counted a single time. The chain recombines TRBV28 with TRBJ2-7, with 7 bases lining up with TRBD2. Unmatched junction bases numbered 14, after V lost 3 bases and J lost 3 bases. The CDR3 has 17 residues. Germline V CDR1 and CDR2: MDHEN, SYDVKM. DNA of the CDR3: TGTGCCAGCAGTTTTTACAGCGCGGGAGTTAATGTCTACGAGCAGTACTTC. Its translation is CASSFYSAGVNVYEQYF.

The sample holds many counts of this clonotype. The chain joins TRBV28 to TRBJ2-3, with D possibly matching TRBD1 (6 bases). CDR3 length equals 15 residues. Germline V gene data show CDR1 as MDHEN and CDR2 as SYDVKM. The ends were cut back, 3 bases at V and 6 bases at J, with 16 bases in the middle. In nucleotides, the CDR3 is TGTGCCAGCAGTTTCGGGGCGTCGAGGGGGGATACGCAGTATTTT. Its translation is CASSFGASRGDTQYF. Full variable domain (outside the CDR3, taken from reference TRBV28 and TRBJ2-3): DVKVTQSSRYLVKRTGEKVFLECVQDMDHENMFWYRQDPGLGLRLIYFSYDVKMKEKGDIPEGYSVSREKKERFSLILESASTNQTSMYLCASSFGASRGDTQYFGPGTRLTVL.

This clonotype was picked up a small number of times. The V gene is TRBV27, the J gene TRBJ1-6; 7 bases fit TRBD1. Per germline, CDR1 MNHEY and CDR2 SMNVEV (reference sequence). V lost 6 bases and J lost 5; bases outside the gene matches: 7. The CDR3 loop spans 15 amino acids. CDR3 DNA: TGTGCCAGCAGGGTGACAGGGATCAATAATTCACCCCTCCACTTT. Encoded protein: CASRVTGINNSPLHF.

The chain uses TRBV6-1 and TRBJ2-7; TRBD1 matches at 8 bases. Trimming removed 6 bases from V and 5 bases from J; junction bases left unmatched: 12. In germline, CDR1 is MNHNS, CDR2 SASEGT. CDR3 size: 15 residues. The CDR3 nucleotides are TGTGCCAGCAGCCTTCTCCGGACAGGGTCCCACGAGCAGTACTTC. It encodes CASSLLRTGSHEQYF.

The V call is TRBV7-6, the J call TRBJ2-3, with TRBD2 matching over 12 bases. Germline assignment: CDR1 SGHVS and CDR2 FNYEAQ. V shed 5 bases, J shed 4 bases, and the junction held 7 bases outside the gene matches. CDR3 length: 16 residues. The CDR3: CASSETSGSMADTQYF. In nucleotides, the CDR3 is TGTGCCAGCAGCGAGACTAGCGGGAGTATGGCAGATACGCAGTATTTT.

This clonotype has a handful of counts. The chain is built from TRBV5-4 and TRBJ2-1; TRBD2 might be the D (6 bases). Germline CDR1 and CDR2: SGHNT and YYREEE (reference sequence). V lost 4 bases and J 0 bases, leaving 14 bases between the germline ends. This CDR3 has 16 amino acids. The CDR3 DNA reads TGTGCCAGCAGCGGAGAGGCGGGAATCTCCTACAATGAGCAGTTCTTC. Protein sequence: CASSGEAGISYNEQFF.

The chain recombines TRBV28 with TRBJ1-4, with 7 bases lining up with TRBD1. The CDR3 loop spans 14 amino acids. Germline V gene data show CDR1 as MDHEN and CDR2 as SYDVKM. V was clipped by 3 bases and J by 5 bases; unmatched bases: 3. In DNA form, the CDR3 reads TGTGCCAGCAGTTTCGCGGACAGGAATGAAAAACTGTTTTTT. This translates into CASSFADRNEKLFF.